Given below is one T cell receptor beta chain in context. The sample is drawn from a study of technical replicates of blood from a handful of donors. Clones were sequenced by immunoSEQ multiplex PCR, and TCRdb holds only the in-frame ones, with some missing. The table has roughly 79,000 clones, roughly 77% seen once. Sequencing was performed on PBMCs. The receptor was derived from a human donor in good health. Some clones in this sample may be carry-over from other donors' samples.

The CDR3 nucleotides are TGCAGCGTTGCCTCTAGAGCCAATGAGCAGTTCTTC. This sequence encodes CSVASRANEQFF. The chain links TRBV29-1 to TRBJ2-1; D gene unclear. Germline CDR1 SQVTM, CDR2 ANQGSEA. V was shortened by 4 bases and J by 6 bases, with 10 bases between the two germline ends. The CDR3 covers 12 residues.